This T cell receptor beta chain was captured by sequencing in a study of Ad26.COV2.S vaccination and SARS-CoV-2 variants. Looking at the study overall: Intramuscular Ad26.COV2.S at 5x10^10 or 1x10^11 viral particles.

CDR3 length equals 14 residues. Looked up from germline, CDR1 is MGHRA and CDR2 is YSYEKL. V was trimmed by 1 base and J by 3 bases, leaving 10 bases between them. Treatment given: over 15 received Ad26.COV2.S at low or high dose, single or two shots; about five received placebo; per-sample allocation not given. Sampling happened 63 days after the first vaccine or placebo injection. It was an adult aged 18-55 years in Boston who was the donor. This clone was found once. Profiled with immunoSEQ multiplex PCR; TCRdb holds only in-frame clones, not every one. The data show some 410,000 clones, 92% seen once.

The chain recombines TRBV4-1 with TRBJ2-7; no firm D call. Sequences were derived from peripheral blood, sampled in a trial of Ad26.COV2.S vaccine versus placebo. The sequence was collected from a person between 18 and 65 years old who received the Ad26.COV2.S COVID-19 vaccine or a placebo. CDR3 amino acids: CASSQVGAGYEQYF. The CDR3 DNA reads as TGCGCCAGCAGCCAAGTAGGCGCAGGCTACGAGCAGTACTTC.